The present entry profiles one T cell receptor (beta chain) with its context. Antigen specificity is unknown. Assay used: immunoSEQ multiplex PCR; TCRdb lists only in-frame clones, some missing. The table lists about 140,000 clones, about 90% of them singletons, with about 5.5% in the top ten. The data stem from a study of T cell responses to AZD1222 COVID-19 vaccine. Study outcomes and limitations: Spike was spanned by vaccine-associated CD4 TCRs, which were dominant at 160-218 and 743-854. White British ancestry dominated among donors, who included more females, and clonal diversity was possibly underestimated. Repertoire sampling occurred only after the peak T cell response. Of spike-specific TCRs, nearly half reportedly target regions left unmutated in variants.

The sequences come from peripheral blood, collected on day 0 of AZD1222 vaccination. The sequence came from an adult in good health.

The CDR3, as DNA: TGTGCCAGCAGCTTTCGGACAAACTACGAGCAGTACTTC. Its translation: CASSFRTNYEQYF. The rearrangement joins TRBV11-2 to TRBJ2-7; possibly TRBD1 for D (5 bases). The CDR3 loop spans 13 amino acids. Trimming cost V 3 bases and J 3 bases, with 9 bases left between them. CDR1 is SGHAT and CDR2 is FQNNGV in the germline V gene.